The rows below give T cell receptor beta chains drawn from one sample of a study of blood T cell repertoires in COVID-19. Sequenced by immunoSEQ multiplex PCR; TCRdb stores in-frame clones only, minus some. In the table there are about 120,000 clones, around four fifths of which are singletons. Sample: peripheral blood. The source of these receptors is a man aged 65-85 years with active or convalescent COVID-19. Both conserved end residues are part of each CDR3.

V	J	CDR3
TRBV12-5	TRBJ2-1	CASALAGGHNEQFF
TRBV19	TRBJ1-3	CASSISFGSGNTIYF
TRBV7-2	TRBJ2-5	CASSQKGAVGTQYF
TRBV2	TRBJ1-5	CASRGGDTGQPQHF
TRBV29-1	TRBJ2-7	CGTVDRGAYEQYF
TRBV2	TRBJ2-1	CASSDSGGAYNEQFF
TRBV10-1	TRBJ1-2	CASTAAGANYGYTF
TRBV7-9	TRBJ1-1	CASSPQAGNTEAFF
TRBV18	TRBJ2-1	CASSPGTSGGEQFF
TRBV28	TRBJ2-5	CASSLRQGGIAQETQYF
TRBV6-2/TRBV6-3	TRBJ2-6	CASSTRTSGRVTGANVLTF
TRBV6-5	TRBJ1-5	CASSYSSYSNQPQHF
TRBV4-1	TRBJ2-7	CASSQRDSPYEQYF
TRBV7-8	TRBJ2-5	CASSRQSDPSGTQYF
TRBV5-8	TRBJ2-5	CASSSRLAGGPIQETQYF
TRBV30	TRBJ1-5	CAWSVSQGNQPQHF
TRBV7-2	TRBJ2-1	CASRLAAGLAGGSREQFF
TRBV5-1	TRBJ1-1	CASGGQTNTEAFF
TRBV11-1	TRBJ2-2	CASSLGGLITGELFF
TRBV27	TRBJ1-2	CASRPGTGGNYGYTF
TRBV28	TRBJ1-5	CASRDRSGVRGNQPQHF
TRBV27	TRBJ1-2	CASSPGQGHYTF